This T cell receptor beta chain stems from a study of monozygotic twins with inflammatory bowel disease. General study findings and limits: IBD patients had lower TCRbeta diversity (inverse Simpson) than healthy co-twins.

TCR libraries each used about 3,400 ng of total RNA. Each UMI, carrying a 6-nucleotide sample barcode, came from template switching. TCRdb reprocessed the 5' RACE reads and keeps a single row for each CDR3 protein, giving no DNA. The listing contains around 450,000 distinct CDR3 sequences. Note on this clonotype: The antigen is unknown.

CDR3 length: 15 amino acids. The germline CDR1 and CDR2 sequences are DFQATT and SNEGSKA (reference sequence). The chain links TRBV20-1 to TRBJ2-3; TCRdb reports TRBD1, a call that lacks DNA to check it against. The sample comprised blood. The clonotype was recovered from a human donor with ulcerative colitis or Crohn's disease, or a healthy co-twin of an affected twin (not recorded which). This CDR3 reads CSARAPGQGKDTQYF.